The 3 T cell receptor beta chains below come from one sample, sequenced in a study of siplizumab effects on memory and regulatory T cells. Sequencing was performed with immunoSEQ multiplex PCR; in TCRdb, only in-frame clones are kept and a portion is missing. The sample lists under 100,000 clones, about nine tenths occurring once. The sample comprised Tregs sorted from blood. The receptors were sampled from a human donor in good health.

The CDR3 DNA reads TGTGCCATCGGGGGAGACACAGTATATCAGCCCCAGCATTTT. Encoded protein: CAIGGDTVYQPQHF. The chain employs TRBV10-3 and TRBJ1-5; weak D call: TRBD1 (5 bases). The ends were cut back, 8 bases at V and 5 bases at J, with 16 bases in the middle. Germline values: CDR1 ENHRY, CDR2 SYGVKD. The CDR3 consists of 14 residues.

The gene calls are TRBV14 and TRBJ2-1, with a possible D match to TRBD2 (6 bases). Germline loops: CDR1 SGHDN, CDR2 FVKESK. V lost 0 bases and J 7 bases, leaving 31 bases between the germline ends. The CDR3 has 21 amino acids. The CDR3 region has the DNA TGTGCCAGCAGCCAAGATTCAGGCCCATCCACGTGGTTTGTGGACTATAATGAGCAGTTCTTC. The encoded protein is CASSQDSGPSTWFVDYNEQFF.

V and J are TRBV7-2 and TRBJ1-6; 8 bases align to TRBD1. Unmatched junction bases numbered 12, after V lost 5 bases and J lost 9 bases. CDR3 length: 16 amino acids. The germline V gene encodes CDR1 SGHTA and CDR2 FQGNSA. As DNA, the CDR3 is TGTGCCAGCAGCCTCTTCCAAACAGGGGGTAGTTCACCCCTCCACTTT. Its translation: CASSLFQTGGSSPLHF.